This TCR beta chain appears in the sequencing data of a study of control samples from healthy donors and cancer patients. Sequencing used immunoSEQ multiplex PCR; TCRdb keeps in-frame clones, though not all of them. Of fewer than 80,000 clones in the sample, nearly 90% were seen once. V trimming: 8 bases; J trimming: 5 bases; junction bases outside the gene matches: 15. The CDR3 length is 16 residues. In germline, CDR1 is LGHDT, CDR2 YNNKEL (reference sequence). The TCR sequence derives from a man between 60 and 75 years old with colorectal cancer. V and J are TRBV3-1 (or the pseudogene TRBV3-2) and TRBJ1-2; 9 positions agree with TRBD1. The sample taken for sequencing was PBMCs. Here the CDR3 reads CASSFHPTGTGYGYTF. The CDR3 DNA reads as TGTGCCAGCTCTTTCCACCCTACGGGGACAGGGTATGGCTACACCTTC.